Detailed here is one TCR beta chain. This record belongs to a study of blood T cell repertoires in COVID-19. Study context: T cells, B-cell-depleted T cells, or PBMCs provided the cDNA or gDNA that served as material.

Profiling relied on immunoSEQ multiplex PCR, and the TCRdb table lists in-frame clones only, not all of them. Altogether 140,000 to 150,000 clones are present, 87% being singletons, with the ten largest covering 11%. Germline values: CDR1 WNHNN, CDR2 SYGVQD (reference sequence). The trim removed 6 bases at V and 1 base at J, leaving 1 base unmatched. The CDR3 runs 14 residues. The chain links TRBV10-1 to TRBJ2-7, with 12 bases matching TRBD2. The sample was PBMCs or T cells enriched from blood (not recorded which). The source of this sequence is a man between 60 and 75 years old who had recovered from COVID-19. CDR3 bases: TGCGCCAGCAGCGGGACTAGCGGGTCCTACGAGCAGTACTTC. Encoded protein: CASSGTSGSYEQYF.